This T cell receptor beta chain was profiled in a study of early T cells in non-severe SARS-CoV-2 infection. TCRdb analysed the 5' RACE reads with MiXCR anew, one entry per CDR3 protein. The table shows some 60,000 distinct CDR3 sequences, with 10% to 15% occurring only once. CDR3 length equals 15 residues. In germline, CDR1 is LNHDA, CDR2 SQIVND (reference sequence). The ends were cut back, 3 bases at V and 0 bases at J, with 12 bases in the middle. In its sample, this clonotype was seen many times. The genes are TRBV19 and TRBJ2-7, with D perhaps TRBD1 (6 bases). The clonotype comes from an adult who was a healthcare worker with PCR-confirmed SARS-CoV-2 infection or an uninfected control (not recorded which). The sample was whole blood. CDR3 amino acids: CASSIVRTVSYEQYF. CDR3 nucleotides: TGTGCCAGTAGTATCGTGCGGACAGTCTCCTACGAGCAGTACTTC.